These 14 T cell receptor beta chains came from one sample sequenced in a study of shared T cell receptors in the human thymus. Data came from immunoSEQ multiplex PCR; TCRdb stores just in-frame clones and leaves some out. Among approximately 400,000 clones listed, roughly 94% were seen once. Material: thymocytes. Receptors were obtained from a human donor.

The V and J genes are TRBV6-5 and TRBJ2-7; TRBD1 matches at 8 bases. The CDR3 contains 15 residues. J was trimmed by 3 bases and V by 2 bases; bases with no gene match: 6. CDR1 and CDR2 from the germline V gene are MNHEY and SVGAGI. The CDR3 bases are TGTGCCAGCAGTTACGGACAGGGTGGTGGCTACGAGCAGTACTTC. Encoded protein: CASSYGQGGGYEQYF.

The chain uses TRBV25-1 and TRBJ2-3, with a tentative D call TRBD1 (5 bases). The germline gives CDR1 MGHDK, CDR2 SYGVNS. CDR3 length: 14 residues. Between the trimmed V and J ends, which lost 8 bases and 6 bases, there was a span of 18 bases. The CDR3 sequence: CASDKAQGGDTQYF. In DNA form, the CDR3 reads TGTGCCAGCGATAAAGCCCAGGGTGGCGATACGCAGTATTTT.

V usage is TRBV27 and J usage is TRBJ2-5; TRBD2 agrees at 14 bases. With V trimmed by 5 bases and J by 4 bases, 6 bases remained unmatched. The germline gives CDR1 MNHEY, CDR2 SMNVEV (reference sequence). CDR3 length: 16 amino acids. In nucleotides, the CDR3 is TGTGCCAGCAGTGTTAAGGGGACTAGCGGGAGAGAGACCCAGTACTTC. Translated, it gives CASSVKGTSGRETQYF.

The J gene is TRBJ2-3, the V gene TRBV27, with D perhaps matching TRBD1 (5 bases). The ends were cut back, 2 bases at V and 2 bases at J, with 11 bases in the middle. Germline V gene data show CDR1 as MNHEY and CDR2 as SMNVEV (reference sequence). CDR3 length: 15 amino acids. The CDR3 DNA follows: TGTGCCAGCAGTTTACCAGGGTTTCACACAGATACGCAGTATTTT. Residues: CASSLPGFHTDTQYF.

The chain combines TRBV7-9 with TRBJ2-7; D possibly corresponds to TRBD2 (6 bases). The length of the CDR3 is 18 residues. Looked up from germline, CDR1 is SEHNR and CDR2 is FQNEAQ (reference sequence). V shed 1 base and J shed 4 bases, with 23 bases lying between them. In nucleotides, the CDR3 is TGTGCCAGCAGCTTAGGGTACCAACCGGGACTTGACAATTACGAGCAGTACTTC. It codes for CASSLGYQPGLDNYEQYF.

The V call is TRBV28, the J call TRBJ2-1, with D possibly TRBD2 on 5 matching bases. Germline assignment: CDR1 MDHEN and CDR2 SYDVKM. The V and J ends lost 3 bases and 4 bases respectively, with 19 bases between them. The CDR3 loop spans 17 amino acids. CDR3 DNA: TGTGCCAGCAGTTTCGTCCCCGGACTCCGAGCGTACAATGAGCAGTTCTTC. It specifies CASSFVPGLRAYNEQFF.

This chain links TRBV27 with TRBJ2-7, with TRBD2 as a possible D gene (5 bases). V gave up 1 base and J gave up 2 bases, with 21 bases separating them. There are 18 residues in the CDR3. Germline lookup yields CDR1 MNHEY and CDR2 SMNVEV (reference sequence). Here the CDR3 reads CASSLFPGLGRVPYEQYF. CDR3 bases: TGTGCCAGCAGTTTATTCCCTGGGCTAGGGCGGGTACCCTACGAGCAGTACTTC.

The chain recombines TRBV5-1 with TRBJ2-7; 11 nucleotides agree with TRBD2. The J segment lost 0 bases and the V segment lost 4 bases, leaving 12 bases of the junction unmatched. The CDR3 is made up of 18 amino acids. Germline V gene lookup returns CDR1 SGHRS and CDR2 YFSETQ. CDR3 nucleotides: TGCGCCAGCAGCCGCGGACTAGCGGGCCCCCCTTTCTCCTACGAGCAGTACTTC. Amino acid sequence: CASSRGLAGPPFSYEQYF.

The V gene is TRBV19, the J gene TRBJ2-3; 7 positions match TRBD1. CDR1 is LNHDA and CDR2 is SQIVND in the germline V gene (reference sequence). This CDR3 is built from 18 residues. The V gene end was trimmed by 5 bases and the J gene end by 4 bases; junction bases not matched to a gene: 18. CDR3 sequence reads: CASSWASRDRSVSDTQYF. CDR3 DNA sequence: TGTGCCAGTAGTTGGGCAAGCAGGGACAGAAGTGTGTCAGATACGCAGTATTTT.

J is TRBJ2-5 and V is TRBV2, with 11 bases identical to TRBD2. J gave up 1 base and V 2 bases, and 9 bases lay outside the gene matches. The V gene's germline CDR1 is SNHLY and CDR2 FYNNEI. CDR3 size: 18 residues. The CDR3 region is CASSEPRILAGGQETQYF. In DNA, the CDR3 is TGTGCCAGCAGTGAACCCCGGATCCTAGCGGGGGGCCAAGAGACCCAGTACTTC. Looking up the rest from reference TRBV2 and TRBJ2-5 gives the full variable domain: EPEVTQTPSHQVTQMGQEVILRCVPISNHLYFYWYRQILGQKVEFLVSFYNNEISEKSEIFDDQFSVERPDGSNFTLKIRSTKLEDSAMYFCASSEPRILAGGQETQYFGPGTRLLVL.

V usage is TRBV4-2 and J usage is TRBJ2-1; maybe TRBD2 (6 bases). The CDR3 is 13 residues long. V lost 1 base, J lost 9 bases, and 10 bases lay in between. The germline V gene encodes CDR1 LGHNA and CDR2 YNFKEQ. The CDR3 nucleotides read TGTGCCAGCAGCCAAGTTGGCGGGATTGAGCAGTTCTTC. Protein product: CASSQVGGIEQFF.

The chain couples TRBV18 to TRBJ2-6; tentatively, D is TRBD1 (6 bases). From germline, CDR1 is KGHSH and CDR2 LQKENI. V was shortened by 6 bases and J by 2 bases, with 14 bases between the two germline ends. CDR3 length: 16 residues. The CDR3 protein is CASSRNREPGANVLTF. CDR3 in DNA: TGTGCCAGCTCCCGGAACAGGGAGCCTGGGGCCAACGTCCTGACTTTC.

This clone was observed a single time. The gene calls are TRBV18 and TRBJ2-7, with 9 positions matching TRBD1. The J segment lost 5 bases and the V segment lost 3 bases, leaving 8 bases of the junction unmatched. From germline, CDR1 is KGHSH and CDR2 LQKENI. The CDR3 extends over 15 amino acids. The DNA of the CDR3 is TGTGCCAGCTCACCGACCGGGACAGGGATCCACGAGCAGTACTTC. Its translation: CASSPTGTGIHEQYF.

Points on this clone: One end of the junction fails to match germline, which may point to a read error. The chain recombines TRBV30 with TRBJ2-7; 8 nucleotides match TRBD1. The CDR3 runs to 13 residues. The germline gives CDR1 GTSNPN, CDR2 SVGIG (reference sequence). CDR3 amino acids: CAWSARQGTAQNF. In nucleotides, the CDR3 is TGTGCCTGGAGTGCCCGACAGGGGACTGCTCAAAACTTC.